This TCR beta chain was identified during a study of cytomegalovirus exposure and HLA in healthy donors. The CDR3 extends over 15 amino acids. Germline values: CDR1 LGHNA, CDR2 YNFKEQ. Trimming removed 5 bases from V and 6 bases from J; junction bases left unmatched: 10. The data were produced by immunoSEQ multiplex PCR, yet TCRdb's version contains in-frame clones alone and is incomplete. The sample holds tens of thousands of clones, about 94% seen once. The chain uses TRBV4-2 and TRBJ1-1; 9 positions agree with TRBD1. Sequenced sample: PBMCs. The clonotype was recovered from a woman younger than 35 in good health and CMV-seropositive. This chain's CDR3 is CASSDRTGEKPEAFF. DNA for the CDR3: TGTGCCAGCAGCGACCGGACAGGGGAGAAACCTGAAGCTTTCTTT.